The 32 T cell receptor beta chains presented below share a single source sample, sequenced in a study of beta chain features in type 1 diabetes. Reverse transcription of all isolated RNA meant that expressed TCRB transcripts were sequenced. The protocol was immunoSEQ multiplex PCR, while the TCRdb copy is restricted to in-frame clones and leaves out a portion. The data show more than 350,000 clones, 10% to 12% seen once. Material for sequencing was naive CD4+ T cells from blood. All receptors derive from a young woman in good health.

This chain links TRBV29-1 with TRBJ2-5; TRBD2 aligns across 10 bases. This CDR3 has 14 amino acids. Germline values: CDR1 SQVTM, CDR2 ANQGSEA. J was trimmed by 5 bases and V by 2 bases; bases with no gene match: 5. The CDR3 loop reads CSVEPAGGSETQYF. The DNA for the CDR3 is TGCAGCGTTGAACCAGCGGGAGGGTCGGAGACCCAGTACTTC.

This clone was recorded a few times. The chain employs TRBV29-1 and TRBJ1-2, with a weak D call TRBD1 (5 bases). V gave up 2 bases and J gave up 4 bases, with 8 bases separating them. The CDR3 has 12 amino acids. Germline lookup yields CDR1 SQVTM and CDR2 ANQGSEA. Written as DNA, the CDR3 is TGCAGCGTTGAAAGCAGGGTCTATGGCTACACCTTC. Protein: CSVESRVYGYTF.

The chain recombines TRBV7-2 with TRBJ2-7; D perhaps matches TRBD1 (5 bases). This CDR3 has 14 residues. Germline V gene data show CDR1 as SGHTA and CDR2 as FQGNSA. Between the trimmed V and J ends, which lost 1 base and 7 bases, there was a span of 14 bases. CDR3 DNA: TGTGCCAGCAGCTTAGGGCAGGGAAGTAGGGAGCAGTACTTC. Its protein product is CASSLGQGSREQYF.

V usage is TRBV7-9 and J usage is TRBJ1-1; 7 positions match TRBD1. Germline V gene data show CDR1 as SEHNR and CDR2 as FQNEAQ (reference sequence). With 5 bases clipped from V and 3 bases from J, the junction kept 3 bases outside the gene matches. This CDR3 spans 13 amino acids. CDR3 DNA: TGTGCCAGCAGCCTTGACAGGGACACTGAAGCTTTCTTT. Translating gives CASSLDRDTEAFF.

V is TRBV11-2 and J is TRBJ2-4; D is unresolved. Germline loops: CDR1 SGHAT, CDR2 FQNNGV. CDR3 length: 17 residues. The V end lost 4 bases, the J end lost 0 bases, and 16 bases lay between the germline ends. In DNA, the CDR3 is TGTGCCAGCAGCTCCCCCTCGACACCCATAGCCAAAAACATTCAGTACTTC. This translates into CASSSPSTPIAKNIQYF.

The chain is built from TRBV27 and TRBJ1-4; D ambiguous. Germline lookup yields CDR1 MNHEY and CDR2 SMNVEV (reference sequence). With 3 bases removed from V and 8 bases from J, the gap between germline ends came to 7 bases. The CDR3 consists of 12 residues. The CDR3 DNA reads as TGTGCCAGCAGTTTTATTGGGGAAAAACTGTTTTTT. It encodes CASSFIGEKLFF. The whole variable domain, filled in from reference TRBV27 and TRBJ1-4, reads EAQVTQNPRYLITVTGKKLTVTCSQNMNHEYMSWYRQDPGLGLRQIYYSMNVEVTDKGDVPEGYKVSRKEKRNFPLILESPSPNQTSLYFCASSFIGEKLFFGSGTQLSVL.

This clone was observed a handful of times. The chain uses TRBV19 and TRBJ2-1, with 8 bases aligning to TRBD1. V lost 7 bases, J lost 6 bases, and 8 bases stayed unmatched. The CDR3 sequence is 14 residues long. Looked up from germline, CDR1 is LNHDA and CDR2 is SQIVND (reference sequence). CDR3 protein: CASIRTGYSNEQFF. The CDR3 coding sequence is TGTGCCAGTATAAGGACAGGGTATTCCAATGAGCAGTTCTTC.

This clone was seen only a few times. The V gene is TRBV15, the J gene TRBJ1-4; D is perhaps TRBD1 (5 bases). Trimming shortened V by 3 bases and J by 3 bases, and 11 bases separated the two germline ends. The germline V gene has CDR1 LNHNV and CDR2 YYDKDF (reference sequence). CDR3 size: 15 residues. CDR3 sequence (DNA): TGTGCCACCAGCAGGGCCGGGACGTCTAATGAAAAACTGTTTTTT. Amino acids: CATSRAGTSNEKLFF.

The chain combines TRBV18 with TRBJ1-1, with unresolved D. Germline V gives CDR1 KGHSH, CDR2 LQKENI. The CDR3 has 14 amino acids. The V and J ends lost 3 bases and 1 base respectively, with 9 bases between them. The CDR3 DNA sequence: TGTGCCAGCTCACCTGGCGGCACGAACACTGAAGCTTTCTTT. Amino acids: CASSPGGTNTEAFF.

Regarding this clone: It is unclear where the CDR3 begins or ends on the DNA, so no DNA is shown, and the CDR3 is as TCRdb lists it. The chain uses TRBV29-1 and TRBJ1-1; whether TRBD1, the table's D call, matches the DNA was not checked. Per germline, CDR1 SQVTM and CDR2 ANQGSEA. Counting both end residues, the CDR3 totals 15 amino acids. The chain's CDR3 is CSASVAGGPYTEAFF.

Points on this clone: With a much larger clone just one base away, this may be a read error. The chain couples TRBV7-2 to TRBJ2-6; the D is unclear. Per the germline V gene, CDR1 is SGHTA and CDR2 is FQGNSA. The CDR3 has 13 amino acids. Trimming removed 2 bases at V and 2 bases at J, with 1 base between. The CDR3 spells CASSLTGANVLTF. For the CDR3, the DNA is TGTGCCAGCAGCTTAACTGGGGCCAACGTCCTGACTTTC.

This clone was seen more than once but under ten times. The chain combines TRBV18 with TRBJ1-6; D is possibly TRBD1 (5 bases). Germline CDR1 reads KGHSH; CDR2 reads LQKENI. Trimming stripped 2 bases from V and 0 bases from J, with 8 bases between. This CDR3 is built from 16 residues. The CDR3 sequence: CASSPGGTSYNSPLHF. The CDR3 DNA sequence: TGTGCCAGCTCACCAGGAGGGACCTCCTATAATTCACCCCTCCACTTT.

V and J are TRBV28 and TRBJ1-1; D gene uncertain. Germline V gene data show CDR1 as MDHEN and CDR2 as SYDVKM. V gave up 3 bases and J gave up 7 bases, with 18 bases separating them. This CDR3 spans 15 amino acids. The CDR3: CASSFSLGSKGEAFF. CDR3 coding DNA: TGTGCCAGCAGTTTTAGTTTGGGGAGTAAGGGTGAAGCTTTCTTT.

This clone has just a few counts. J is TRBJ2-1 and V is TRBV9, with 10 bases that match TRBD1. V lost 1 base to trimming and J lost 4 bases; unmatched junction nucleotides: 11. This CDR3 region has 18 residues. Germline CDR1 is SGDLS and CDR2 is YYNGEE. DNA of the CDR3: TGTGCCAGCAGCGTACCAATCGCGTCGGGACAGGGGTACAATGAGCAGTTCTTC. Protein: CASSVPIASGQGYNEQFF.

This clone was found a few times. This chain joins TRBV27 and TRBJ1-1; D ambiguous. The CDR3 has 14 residues. CDR1 is MNHEY and CDR2 is SMNVEV in the germline V gene (reference sequence). Trimming took 3 bases from V and 4 from J, leaving 12 bases between them. CDR3 bases: TGTGCCAGCAGTTTTCGGGAACGGGTCACTGAAGCTTTCTTT. This codes for CASSFRERVTEAFF.

The gene calls are TRBV4-2 and TRBJ2-1; 9 bases are shared with TRBD2. CDR3 length equals 16 residues. After removal of 0 bases from V and 7 bases from J, the junction contained 7 bases not matched to a gene. The germline gives CDR1 LGHNA, CDR2 YNFKEQ. The CDR3 region is CASSQEWWLAGNEQFF. CDR3 nucleotides: TGTGCCAGCAGCCAAGAGTGGTGGCTAGCGGGGAATGAGCAGTTCTTC.

This clone was counted between two and nine times. The gene calls are TRBV11-2 and TRBJ2-7; no reliable D call. The CDR3 contains 11 residues. Per the germline V gene, CDR1 is SGHAT and CDR2 is FQNNGV. Trimming took 3 bases from V and 1 from J, leaving 1 base between them. The CDR3 sequence: CASSFSYEQYV. In DNA, the CDR3 is TGTGCCAGCAGCTTTTCCTACGAGCAGTACGTC.

The genes are TRBV4-3 and TRBJ1-6; no reliable D call. V was shortened by 1 base and J by 10 bases, with 11 bases between the two germline ends. CDR1 is LGHNA, CDR2 YSLEER, per germline. The CDR3 extends over 14 amino acids. The CDR3 DNA follows: TGCGCCAGCAGCCAAGTGAATCAAGGGTCACCCCTCCACTTT. It is translated as CASSQVNQGSPLHF.

This chain connects TRBV5-1 to TRBJ2-5, with 7 positions matching TRBD1. Germline trimming cut 4 bases from V and 2 bases from J; bases unmatched to any gene: 2. This CDR3 spans 13 amino acids. Germline V CDR1 and CDR2: SGHRS, YFSETQ. CDR3 DNA sequence: TGCGCCAGCAGCGGGACAGATCAAGAGACCCAGTACTTC. It yields the protein CASSGTDQETQYF.

V and J are TRBV27 and TRBJ1-2; no clear D. CDR1 MNHEY and CDR2 SMNVEV come from the germline V gene (reference sequence). The CDR3 is made up of 14 amino acids. Deletions cut 0 bases from V and 7 bases from J, with 12 bases between. The DNA of the CDR3 is TGTGCCAGCAGTTTATCAGGGTTCAGAAGTGGCTACACCTTC. Its protein is CASSLSGFRSGYTF.

The rearrangement uses TRBV7-2 and TRBJ2-5; the match to TRBD2 covers 7 bases. In germline, CDR1 is SGHTA, CDR2 FQGNSA. V was clipped by 2 bases and J by 2 bases; unmatched bases: 14. The CDR3 spans 18 residues. The CDR3 DNA follows: TGTGCCAGCAGCTTAAGGGGCGGCGGGAGCGTAAAGCAAGAGACCCAGTACTTC. It codes for CASSLRGGGSVKQETQYF. Drawing the rest from reference TRBV7-2 and TRBJ2-5, the complete variable domain is GAGVSQSPSNKVTEKGKDVELRCDPISGHTALYWYRQSLGQGLEFLIYFQGNSAPDKSGLPSDRFSAERTGGSVSTLTIQRTQQEDSAVYLCASSLRGGGSVKQETQYFGPGTRLLVL.

The CDR3: CASGPGGPRNEQFF. CDR3 coding DNA: TGTGCCAGCGGGCCGGGAGGGCCGCGTAATGAGCAGTTCTTC. V usage is TRBV11-3 and J usage is TRBJ2-1, with TRBD2 matching over 8 bases. V trimming: 8 bases; J trimming: 7 bases; junction bases outside the gene matches: 10. This CDR3 has 14 amino acids. Germline loops: CDR1 SGHNT, CDR2 YENEEA.

This sequence joins TRBV4-1 and TRBJ2-3; D not resolved. The germline V and J ends were trimmed by 1 base and 0 bases, with 8 bases remaining between them. The CDR3 runs 15 residues. Looked up from germline, CDR1 is MGHRA and CDR2 is YSYEKL. CDR3 nucleotide sequence: TGCGCCAGCAGCCAAGTCGTGGTTAGCACAGATACGCAGTATTTT. It yields the protein CASSQVVVSTDTQYF.

The rearrangement uses TRBV27 and TRBJ2-1; weak D call: TRBD1 (6 bases). The CDR3 runs to 15 residues. The V end was cut by 7 bases, the J end by 0 bases, with 13 bases between. CDR1 is MNHEY and CDR2 is SMNVEV in the germline V gene (reference sequence). CDR3 sequence: CASTNGTNSYNEQFF. DNA of the CDR3: TGTGCCAGCACCAACGGGACAAACTCCTACAATGAGCAGTTCTTC.

V and J are TRBV7-2 and TRBJ2-1, with D perhaps matching TRBD2 (6 bases). CDR1 is SGHTA and CDR2 is FQGNSA in the germline V gene. Trimming stripped 5 bases from V and 1 base from J, with 12 bases between. The CDR3 contains 15 residues. CDR3 sequence: CASSPSSVSYNEQFF. Written as DNA, the CDR3 is TGTGCCAGCAGCCCCTCTAGCGTTTCCTACAATGAGCAGTTCTTC.

The rearrangement joins TRBV18 to TRBJ2-7, with 9 bases that match TRBD2. The V and J ends lost 5 bases and 2 bases, in that order; junction bases with no gene match: 4. The germline V gene has CDR1 KGHSH and CDR2 LQKENI. The CDR3 runs to 14 residues. CDR3 DNA sequence: TGTGCCAGCTCAGGCGGGGGGGCCACCTACGAGCAGTACGTC. Encoded protein: CASSGGGATYEQYV.

This clone was seen more than once but under ten times. The genes are TRBV6-1 and TRBJ2-7; the D gene is possibly TRBD1 (6 bases). This CDR3 is 15 amino acids long. V was pared by 7 bases and J by 4 bases, with 20 bases between. Germline V gene sequence: CDR1 MNHNS, CDR2 SASEGT. CDR3 DNA: TGTGCCAGCACTCTCGGCGGACAGCACGGGTACGAGCAGTACGTC. It is translated as CASTLGGQHGYEQYV.

This clone occurred a few times. This sequence joins TRBV11-3 and TRBJ2-2, with D possibly matching TRBD2 (5 bases). Trimming left V 1 base short and J 2 bases short, with 11 bases between. The CDR3 totals 16 residues. Germline V lookup: CDR1 SGHNT, CDR2 YENEEA. The CDR3 loop is CASSLGERTNTGELFF. The CDR3 nucleotides read TGTGCCAGCAGCTTAGGAGAGCGGACCAACACCGGGGAGCTGTTTTTT.

The chain recombines TRBV6-1 with TRBJ2-7, with D uncertain. V lost 3 bases to trimming and J lost 6 bases, with 3 bases between them. The CDR3 is made up of 10 amino acids. CDR1 MNHNS and CDR2 SASEGT come from the germline V gene. CDR3 sequence: CASSDGEQYF. CDR3 in DNA: TGTGCCAGCAGTGACGGCGAGCAGTACTTC.

The rearrangement links TRBV30 to TRBJ2-1; D remains ambiguous. The V gene's germline CDR1 is GTSNPN and CDR2 SVGIG (reference sequence). The CDR3 is 13 residues long. V lost 3 bases and J 4 bases, leaving 10 bases between the germline ends. CDR3: CAWSSDGYNEQFF. The CDR3 DNA sequence: TGTGCCTGGAGCTCGGACGGATACAATGAGCAGTTCTTC.

This clone was observed a few times. The chain carries TRBV6-1 and TRBJ2-4; 8 nucleotides agree with TRBD1. Trimming removed 7 bases from V and 6 bases from J; junction bases left unmatched: 8. CDR1 is MNHNS, CDR2 SASEGT, per germline. There are 14 residues in the CDR3. The CDR3 here is CASIEDRVVNIQYF. The CDR3 DNA follows: TGTGCCAGCATTGAGGACAGGGTTGTAAACATTCAGTACTTC.

Only a few counts were recorded for this clone. The chain has TRBV28 and TRBJ2-3; possibly TRBD1 or TRBD2 for D (5 bases each). CDR1 is MDHEN, CDR2 SYDVKM, per germline. V lost 6 bases and J 5 bases, leaving 9 bases between the germline ends. The CDR3 runs 12 residues. Here the CDR3 DNA reads TGTGCCAGCAGCCCGGGGCGAGATACGCAGTATTTT. Translated: CASSPGRDTQYF.